What follows are 25 T cell receptor beta chains derived from one specimen sequenced in a study of blood T cells in healthy people across ages (dated by TCRdb to about 2015). The library was prepared using 5' RACE. Sequencer: Illumina HiSeq 2500. A second PCR of 7 to 11 cycles was performed with a sample-barcoded 5' primer and a J-beta primer mix. TCRdb reran the public reads through fastp at Q25 and MiXCR, keeping productive beta chains. Entries that share a CDR3 protein sequence are merged under the most common genes and DNA. This sample has 800,000 to 950,000 distinct CDR3 sequences in its table, and around 34% of those were observed once. The top ten clonotypes cover over 10% of the sample. Sequencing used blood. These receptors were taken from a man between 18 and 29 years old in good health.

A note on this clonotype: This may be a read error: a much more frequent sequence differs by one nucleotide. Without the conserved terminal phenylalanine or tryptophan, this CDR3 likely stems from a read error. This chain connects TRBV20-1 to TRBJ1-2; D unresolved. Deletions cut 0 bases from V and 0 bases from J, with 8 bases between. The CDR3 covers 14 residues. CDR1 is DFQATT and CDR2 is SNEGSKA in the germline V gene (reference sequence). In nucleotides, the CDR3 is TGCAGTGCTAGAGACAGGCTCGCTAACTATGGCTACACCTCC. Encoded protein: CSARDRLANYGYTS.

Comments on this clonotype: Mismatch with germline at one junction end may stem from a read error. The chain is built from TRBV7-3 and TRBJ2-1; no clear D gene. Germline V lookup: CDR1 SGHTA, CDR2 FQGTGA. The CDR3 runs 13 residues. CDR3 loop: CASSPDLYNERFF. The DNA of the CDR3 is TGTGCCAGCAGCCCAGATCTCTACAATGAGCGGTTCTTC.

The table lists this clonotype with a count of one. The rearrangement links TRBV20-1 to TRBJ1-2; 8 bases line up with TRBD1. CDR1 and CDR2 (germline): DFQATT, SNEGSKA (reference sequence). Trimming at V came to 3 bases and at J to 4 bases, leaving 7 bases not matched to a gene. The CDR3 length is 14 residues. As DNA, the CDR3 is TGCAGTGCTAGGTTGACAGGGGTCGCCTATGGCTACACCTTC. It codes for CSARLTGVAYGYTF.

The V call is TRBV20-1, the J call TRBJ2-3, with 8 bases fitting TRBD2. Germline V gene data show CDR1 as DFQATT and CDR2 as SNEGSKA (reference sequence). Trimming removed 4 bases from V and 1 base from J; junction bases left unmatched: 10. The CDR3 totals 16 residues. The CDR3 coding sequence is TGCAGTGCTACCAAAAGTGCGGGGGGACGCACAGATACGCAGTATTTT. Amino acid sequence: CSATKSAGGRTDTQYF.

The sample holds many counts of this clonotype. This rearrangement joins TRBV6-2 or TRBV6-3 to TRBJ2-1; D possibly corresponds to TRBD2 (5 bases). Germline assignment: CDR1 MNHEY and CDR2 SVGEGT. The CDR3 covers 14 residues. V gave up 8 bases and J gave up 9 bases, with 20 bases separating them. CDR3 DNA sequence: TGTGCCAGCCTCGGGTTGAGAGGGTACGCTGAGCAGTTCTTC. Translating it yields CASLGLRGYAEQFF.

This clonotype was picked up a small number of times. The CDR3 spells CSAPRTYEAFF. Here the CDR3 DNA reads TGCAGTGCTCCGCGGACCTATGAAGCTTTCTTT. The J gene is TRBJ1-1, the V gene TRBV20-1; no clear D. The CDR3 consists of 11 residues. V shed 5 bases and J shed 7 bases, with 11 bases lying between them. Germline V CDR1 and CDR2: DFQATT, SNEGSKA (reference sequence).

This clonotype was counted only a few times. Its ends do not fully match the called genes, so a read error is possible. The chain recombines TRBV27 with TRBJ1-2; no clear D. This CDR3 comprises 14 residues. Germline V gene lookup returns CDR1 MNHEY and CDR2 SMNVEV (reference sequence). The CDR3 region is CASIKKKKDYGYTF. DNA for the CDR3: TGTGCTAGCATAAAAAAAAAAAAAGACTATGGCTACACCTTC.

The CDR3, as DNA: TGTGCCAGCAGCGCCGCCTTCGCCAGTGCGTCAGAGACCCAGTACTTC. It yields the protein CASSAAFASASETQYF. The rearrangement links TRBV7-9 to TRBJ2-5, with no clear D. Germline assignment: CDR1 SEHNR and CDR2 FQNEAQ (reference sequence). There are 16 residues in the CDR3. V was cut by 5 bases and J by 4 bases, with 20 bases left in between.

This clonotype was detected only a few times. J is TRBJ1-1 and V is TRBV5-1, with 8 positions matching TRBD1. Germline V gene lookup returns CDR1 SGHRS and CDR2 YFSETQ. The junction had 5 bases not matched to a gene; V was cut back by 4 bases and J by 0 bases. This CDR3 is 15 amino acids long. The CDR3: CASSLWDRMNTEAFF. The CDR3, as DNA: TGCGCCAGCAGCCTCTGGGACAGGATGAACACTGAAGCTTTCTTT.

This chain connects TRBV20-1 to TRBJ1-3; no clear D gene. The V end was cut by 4 bases, the J end by 4 bases, with 8 bases between. Germline CDR1 reads DFQATT; CDR2 reads SNEGSKA (reference sequence). This CDR3 contains 12 residues. The CDR3 is CSATPQGNTIYF. In DNA form, the CDR3 reads TGCAGTGCTACTCCCCAGGGAAACACCATATATTTT.

The CDR3 here is CSAILGAGGCEQYF. CDR3 sequence (DNA): TGCAGTGCTATTCTGGGAGCGGGGGGATGCGAGCAGTACTTC. The genes are TRBV20-1 and TRBJ2-7; TRBD2 agrees at 9 bases. The CDR3 is 14 amino acids. Germline CDR1 DFQATT, CDR2 SNEGSKA (reference sequence). V was clipped by 4 bases and J by 6 bases; unmatched bases: 10.

The chain uses TRBV4-3 and TRBJ1-1; D is unclear. CDR1 and CDR2 (germline): LGHNA, YSLEER. CDR3 size: 15 residues. Between the trimmed V and J ends, which lost 1 base and 7 bases, there was a span of 16 bases. The CDR3 region is CASSQGPPGESEAFF. The CDR3 DNA reads TGCGCCAGCAGCCAAGGTCCCCCCGGGGAGAGTGAAGCTTTCTTT.

The chain is built from TRBV4-3 and TRBJ2-1, with D hard to call. The germline CDR1 and CDR2 sequences are LGHNA and YSLEER. The V gene lost 0 bases and the J gene lost 13 bases, with 19 bases spanning the gap. The length of the CDR3 is 15 residues. Written as DNA, the CDR3 is TGCGCCAGCAGCCAAGATACGGACCCACAAGAGACCCAGTTCTTC. It is translated as CASSQDTDPQETQFF.

This clonotype was found a few times. J is TRBJ2-5 and V is TRBV9; maybe TRBD2 (6 bases). The CDR3 loop spans 14 amino acids. CDR1 and CDR2 (germline): SGDLS, YYNGEE. V gave up 4 bases and J gave up 5 bases, with 15 bases separating them. The CDR3 loop reads CASSFPGLSETQYF. The CDR3 DNA follows: TGTGCCAGCAGCTTCCCGGGACTTAGCGAGACCCAGTACTTC.

Turning to this clonotype: Compared with germline, one end of the junction differs, possibly owing to a read error. The chain combines TRBV7-2 with TRBJ2-7, with 7 bases matching TRBD1. This CDR3 region has 14 residues. Germline CDR1 SGHTA, CDR2 FQGNSA. In DNA, the CDR3 is TGTGCCAGCAGACTAGACAGGGCCTCCGACGAGCAGTACTTC. Translating gives CASRLDRASDEQYF.

J is TRBJ1-5 and V is TRBV27; the D gene is possibly TRBD1 (6 bases). In germline, CDR1 is MNHEY, CDR2 SMNVEV (reference sequence). V was clipped by 2 bases and J by 7 bases, with 9 bases between them. This CDR3 is 13 amino acids long. DNA of the CDR3: TGTGCCAGCAGTTTACAGGGGTGGCAGCCCCAGCATTTT. Encoded protein: CASSLQGWQPQHF.

The chain is built from TRBV7-2 and TRBJ2-5; unclear D gene. V was shortened by 2 bases and J by 5 bases, with 9 bases between the two germline ends. Germline V gene sequence: CDR1 SGHTA, CDR2 FQGNSA. The length of the CDR3 is 13 residues. The CDR3 DNA reads TGTGCCAGCAGCTTACCGAGCACGGAGACCCAGTACTTC. Protein sequence: CASSLPSTETQYF.

V is TRBV9 and J is TRBJ2-7; tentatively, D is TRBD2 (6 bases). The germline V and J ends were trimmed by 3 bases and 0 bases, with 13 bases remaining between them. The V gene's germline CDR1 is SGDLS and CDR2 YYNGEE. This CDR3 contains 15 residues. CDR3 residues: CASSAGGSSSYEQYF. The CDR3 DNA reads as TGTGCCAGCAGCGCCGGAGGGTCGAGCTCCTACGAGCAGTACTTC. Full variable domain (outside the CDR3, taken from reference TRBV9 and TRBJ2-7): DSGVTQTPKHLITATGQRVTLRCSPRSGDLSVYWYQQSLDQGLQFLIQYYNGEERAKGNILERFSAQQFPDLHSELNLSSLELGDSALYFCASSAGGSSSYEQYFGPGTRLTVT.

In its sample, this clonotype was seen once. The chain employs TRBV12-3 or TRBV12-4 and TRBJ2-5; a possible D gene is TRBD1 (6 bases). The DNA end is a closer match to TRBJ2-4, so the J assignment may be wrong. This CDR3 region has 13 residues. The DNA of the CDR3 is TGTACCTGCACACAGGGCACCAAAAACATTCAGTACTTC. As protein: CTCTQGTKNIQYF.

The chain recombines TRBV6-2 or TRBV6-3 with TRBJ2-7, with 12 bases lining up with TRBD2. Germline V lookup: CDR1 MNHEY, CDR2 SVGEGT. V lost 5 bases, J lost 10 bases, and 9 bases stayed unmatched. CDR3 length equals 14 residues. The CDR3 DNA follows: TGTGCCAGCAGTCGGACTAGCGGGGCGGGGGCCCAGTACTTC. It translates to CASSRTSGAGAQYF.

The V gene is TRBV10-3, the J gene TRBJ2-2; no definite D call. V lost 8 bases and J 5 bases, leaving 9 bases between the germline ends. This CDR3 contains 12 residues. Germline V gene data show CDR1 as ENHRY and CDR2 as SYGVKD. The CDR3 loop reads CAIRVETGELFF. As DNA, the CDR3 is TGTGCCATCCGGGTTGAGACCGGGGAGCTGTTTTTT.

The V gene is TRBV29-1, the J gene TRBJ2-1; D ambiguous. The CDR3 contains 12 residues. Germline CDR1 and CDR2: SQVTM and ANQGSEA. V was cut by 4 bases and J by 6 bases, with 10 bases left in between. The CDR3 nucleotides are TGCAGCGTTGGGACGATGGCCAATGAGCAGTTCTTC. Amino acids: CSVGTMANEQFF.

Regarding this clonotype: A read error is possible here, since a much larger clone lies one base away. V usage is TRBV6-5 and J usage is TRBJ2-5; the D gene is possibly TRBD1 (6 bases). The DNA matches TRBJ2-4 better at its end, which makes the J call doubtful. This CDR3 spans 12 amino acids. Germline V CDR1 and CDR2: MNHEY, SVGAGI. The CDR3 DNA follows: TGTGCCAACAGTGAACAGGGAAACATTCAGTACTTC. This translates into CANSEQGNIQYF.

The gene calls are TRBV7-9 and TRBJ2-5; D may be TRBD1 (6 bases). CDR1 is SEHNR and CDR2 is FQNEAQ in the germline V gene (reference sequence). V was cut by 2 bases and J by 0 bases, with 10 bases left in between. This CDR3 contains 15 residues. For the CDR3, the DNA is TGTGCCAGCAGCTTACCAGGACAGCACCAAGAGACCCAGTACTTC. Protein: CASSLPGQHQETQYF. Drawing the rest from reference TRBV7-9 and TRBJ2-5, the complete variable domain is DTGVSQNPRHKITKRGQNVTFRCDPISEHNRLYWYRQTLGQGPEFLTYFQNEAQLEKSRLLSDRFSAERPKGSFSTLEIQRTEQGDSAMYLCASSLPGQHQETQYFGPGTRLLVL.

This clonotype showed up just a few times. V and J are TRBV9 and TRBJ2-7, with 9 positions matching TRBD1. Trimming removed 4 bases from V and 7 bases from J; junction bases left unmatched: 12. CDR3 length equals 15 residues. CDR1 SGDLS and CDR2 YYNGEE come from the germline V gene. The CDR3 region is CASSPRDRAYNEQYF. CDR3 in DNA: TGTGCCAGCAGCCCCCGGGACAGGGCCTACAATGAGCAGTACTTC.